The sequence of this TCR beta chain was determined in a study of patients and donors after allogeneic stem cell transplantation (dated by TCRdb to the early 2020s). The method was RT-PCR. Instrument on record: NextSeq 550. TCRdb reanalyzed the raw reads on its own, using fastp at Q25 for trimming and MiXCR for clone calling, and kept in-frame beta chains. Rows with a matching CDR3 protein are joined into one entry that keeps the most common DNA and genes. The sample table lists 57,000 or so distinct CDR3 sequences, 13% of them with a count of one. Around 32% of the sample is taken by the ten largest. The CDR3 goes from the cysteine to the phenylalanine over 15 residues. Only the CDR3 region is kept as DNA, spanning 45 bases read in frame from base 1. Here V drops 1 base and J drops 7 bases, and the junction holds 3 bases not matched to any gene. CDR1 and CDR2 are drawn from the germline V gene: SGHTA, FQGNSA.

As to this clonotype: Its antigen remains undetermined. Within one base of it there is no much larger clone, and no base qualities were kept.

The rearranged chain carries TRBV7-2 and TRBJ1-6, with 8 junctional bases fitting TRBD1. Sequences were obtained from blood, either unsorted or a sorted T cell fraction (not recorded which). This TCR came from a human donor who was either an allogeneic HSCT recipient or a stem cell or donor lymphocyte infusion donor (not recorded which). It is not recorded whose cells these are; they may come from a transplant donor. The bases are TGTGCCAGCAGCTTAGGGACAGGGAGAAATTCACCCCTCCACTTT. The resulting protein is CASSLGTGRNSPLHF.